The clone carrying this TCR beta chain was seen only a few times. The record originates from a study of CD8+ T cells in alopecia areata. Extracted from the samples, RNA was reverse transcribed into cDNA to serve as the sequencing template. Sequencing used immunoSEQ multiplex PCR; TCRdb keeps in-frame clones, though not all of them. The sample lists some 180,000 clones; 40% to 65% were seen once. V dropped 5 bases and J dropped 3; count of bases not matched to a gene: 4. The CDR3 is 15 residues long. CDR1 is MNHEY, CDR2 SMNVEV, per germline (reference sequence). The treatment was: oral pan-JAK inhibitor, 5-10 mg twice daily.

The receptor comes from a human donor with alopecia areata. The sequences come from CD8+ T cells sorted from blood, collected at week 24, from a patient treated with tofacitinib. V and J are TRBV27 and TRBJ2-1; 10 bases match TRBD1. The CDR3 here is CASSADRGLYNEQFF. CDR3 in DNA: TGTGCCAGCAGTGCTGACAGGGGGCTCTACAATGAGCAGTTCTTC.